The 14 T cell receptor beta chains below come from one sample, sequenced in a study of regulatory dendritic cells for organ transplantation. The table came from immunoSEQ multiplex PCR; TCRdb's copy has only in-frame clones and leaves some out. The table shows nearly 30,000 clones, with about 80% occurring only once. The sequencing sample was made of memory CD4+ T cells from blood. Subset described: CD45RO+ memory T cells. These receptors came from a human donor in good health.

The CDR3: CASKEQGDSQGELFF. Written as DNA, the CDR3 is TGTGCCAGCAAGGAGCAGGGGGACTCCCAGGGGGAGCTGTTTTTT. The V call is TRBV2, the J call TRBJ2-2; D is possibly TRBD1 (7 bases). Trimming shortened V by 7 bases and J by 8 bases, and 20 bases separated the two germline ends. The germline CDR1 and CDR2 sequences are SNHLY and FYNNEI. This CDR3 has 15 residues.

The V gene is TRBV4-1, the J gene TRBJ2-3; D is unresolved. Deletions cut 4 bases from V and 6 bases from J, with 20 bases between. From germline, CDR1 is MGHRA and CDR2 YSYEKL. This CDR3 spans 16 amino acids. CDR3 residues: CASSPGSDPRLDTQYF. CDR3 DNA: TGCGCCAGCAGCCCAGGCTCCGACCCCAGGTTGGATACGCAGTATTTT.

This sequence joins TRBV9 and TRBJ1-1; D not resolved. CDR1 and CDR2 (germline): SGDLS, YYNGEE. Trimming took 0 bases from V and 2 from J, leaving 8 bases between them. The CDR3 length is 14 residues. The CDR3 sequence: CASSVDQDNTEAFF. DNA of the CDR3: TGTGCCAGCAGCGTAGACCAGGACAACACTGAAGCTTTCTTT. Full variable domain (outside the CDR3, taken from reference TRBV9 and TRBJ1-1): DSGVTQTPKHLITATGQRVTLRCSPRSGDLSVYWYQQSLDQGLQFLIQYYNGEERAKGNILERFSAQQFPDLHSELNLSSLELGDSALYFCASSVDQDNTEAFFGQGTRLTVV.

The rearrangement joins TRBV2 to TRBJ2-2, with 8 bases fitting TRBD2. V was pared by 7 bases and J by 0 bases, with 4 bases of the junction left unmatched. From germline, CDR1 is SNHLY and CDR2 FYNNEI. This CDR3 region has 15 residues. The DNA for the CDR3 is TGTGCCAGCAAAGGGGGACTAGCGAACACCGGGGAGCTGTTTTTT. It is translated as CASKGGLANTGELFF.

CDR3 coding DNA: TGTGCCAGCAGCCCGGGGGGGACAGGGGGCCCAGAGACCCAGTACTTC. Residues: CASSPGGTGGPETQYF. The V gene is TRBV7-2, the J gene TRBJ2-5, with 12 nucleotides matching TRBD1. V lost 5 bases to trimming and J lost 4 bases; unmatched junction nucleotides: 8. From germline, CDR1 is SGHTA and CDR2 FQGNSA. The CDR3 consists of 16 residues. The variable domain in full, with the rest retrieved from reference TRBV7-2 and TRBJ2-5, is GAGVSQSPSNKVTEKGKDVELRCDPISGHTALYWYRQSLGQGLEFLIYFQGNSAPDKSGLPSDRFSAERTGGSVSTLTIQRTQQEDSAVYLCASSPGGTGGPETQYFGPGTRLLVL.

This clone appeared a single time. The rearrangement uses TRBV6-6 and TRBJ2-7, with no clear D. CDR1 is MNHNY and CDR2 is SVGAGI in the germline V gene (reference sequence). This CDR3 is 11 amino acids long. Trimming removed 6 bases from V and 5 bases from J, with 8 bases in between. In DNA, the CDR3 is TGTGCCAGCAGGACAATCCACGAGCAGTACTTC. This gives the protein CASRTIHEQYF.

The rearrangement uses TRBV7-9 and TRBJ1-6; 9 bases match TRBD1. The CDR3 is made up of 16 amino acids. Looked up from germline, CDR1 is SEHNR and CDR2 is FQNEAQ (reference sequence). Losses at the gene ends were 1 base for V and 7 bases for J; bases not matched to a gene: 5. CDR3 region: CASSLGKGQGNSPLHF. Written as DNA, the CDR3 is TGTGCCAGCAGCTTAGGTAAAGGACAGGGGAATTCACCCCTCCACTTT.

Remarks on this clone: An end of the junction does not agree with germline; a read error may underlie this. V and J are TRBV4-3 and TRBJ2-5, with D possibly TRBD2 on 6 matching bases. CDR3 length: 14 residues. Germline V CDR1 and CDR2: LGHNA, YSLEER. This CDR3 is CASSQEGDRETQHF. In DNA form, the CDR3 reads TGCGCCAGCAGCCAAGAGGGGGATCGGGAGACCCAGCACTTC.

V and J are TRBV7-9 and TRBJ2-5; the D is unclear. V was shortened by 0 bases and J by 1 base, with 6 bases between the two germline ends. The length of the CDR3 is 14 residues. From germline, CDR1 is SEHNR and CDR2 FQNEAQ (reference sequence). CDR3: CASSLAGSQETQYF. The CDR3 nucleotides read TGTGCCAGCAGCTTAGCCGGGTCCCAAGAGACCCAGTACTTC.

This sequence joins TRBV28 and TRBJ1-2; D is possibly TRBD1 (5 bases). The germline V gene encodes CDR1 MDHEN and CDR2 SYDVKM. The germline V and J ends were trimmed by 5 bases and 4 bases, with 17 bases remaining between them. The CDR3 is 15 amino acids. The CDR3 sequence: CASSVSGGGTYGYTF. The CDR3 DNA follows: TGTGCCAGCAGTGTATCCGGGGGGGGAACCTATGGCTACACCTTC.

This chain uses TRBV28 with TRBJ1-1; D uncertain. This CDR3 is built from 12 residues. V was shortened by 6 bases and J by 3 bases, with 8 bases between the two germline ends. From germline, CDR1 is MDHEN and CDR2 SYDVKM. DNA of the CDR3: TGTGCCAGCAGCTACAGCGACACTGAAGCTTTCTTT. The encoded protein is CASSYSDTEAFF.

On this clone: Germline is not matched at one junction end, which may reflect a read error. The rearrangement joins TRBV7-7 to TRBJ2-2; the D is unclear. CDR1 and CDR2 (germline): SSHAT, FNYEAQ (reference sequence). The CDR3 length is 14 residues. The CDR3 reads CASSPSRSTGELFF. CDR3 coding DNA: TGTGCTAGCAGCCCGTCGAGGTCCACCGGGGAGCTGTTTTTT.

As regards this clone: Mismatch with germline at one junction end may stem from a read error. The chain carries TRBV7-7 and TRBJ2-2; 7 bases match TRBD1. The germline CDR1 and CDR2 sequences are SSHAT and FNYEAQ (reference sequence). The CDR3 has 14 amino acids. The CDR3 here is CASSLTTGAGELFF. The CDR3 bases are TGTGCTAGCAGCTTAACCACAGGGGCCGGGGAGCTGTTTTTT.

This clone showed up just a few times. V usage is TRBV7-8 and J usage is TRBJ1-5; no clear D gene. Trimming left V 1 base short and J 11 bases short, with 9 bases between. Germline CDR1 SGHVS, CDR2 FQNEAQ. The CDR3 has 12 residues. CDR3 amino acids: CASSLDRGTQHF. The CDR3 DNA is TGTGCCAGCAGCTTAGATCGTGGGACCCAGCATTTT.